The clone carrying this TCR beta chain was seen only a few times. The target antigen is unknown. On the basis of clinical symptoms, serum thyroxine and TRAb, thyroid ultrasound and orbital computed tomography, diagnoses were made. The PBMCs had their origin in more than 9.5 ml of fresh peripheral blood. This entry comes from a study of T cells in Graves' hyperthyroidism and ophthalmopathy. The study, taken as a whole, reports: Appearing also in blood were most of the thyroid clonotypes expanded above 0.001. Patients with ophthalmopathy were separated from those with stable hyperthyroidism by a 13 V-J model.

The CDR3 has 15 amino acids. Trimming shortened V by 2 bases and J by 2 bases, and 13 bases separated the two germline ends. The germline gives CDR1 MNHEY, CDR2 SVGEGT. Researchers took RNA transcripts and amplified the TCR beta CDR3 regions from them. The HTBI primer set was used in a first-round RT-PCR of the TCR CDR3. Each CDR3 protein gets one entry after TCRdb re-called the multiplex PCR reads with MiXCR. The sample contains about 500,000 distinct CDR3 sequences, 15% to 20% of which appear only once. Sequencing was performed on blood. The receptor was isolated from a woman younger than 45 with Graves' ophthalmopathy. The V and J genes are TRBV6-2 or TRBV6-3 and TRBJ2-7; TRBD1 is a possible D gene (7 bases). CDR3 nucleotide sequence: TGTGCCAGCAGTTACGGGGCAGGGGGGACCTACGAGCAGTACTTC. It encodes CASSYGAGGTYEQYF.